A single sample is the source of the 11 T cell receptor beta chains below, sequenced in a study of shared clonotypes between healthy human individuals. The naive CD8 population came from CD45RO-negative cells selected for CCR7, without terminally differentiated effector memory CD45RA+ cells. Here immunoSEQ multiplex PCR was the method, and the copy in TCRdb shows in-frame clones only, minus some. The profile shows roughly 1,800,000 clones, about 95% of them singletons. Material for sequencing was naive CD8+ T cells sorted from blood. These receptors all stem from a young man in good health.

The chain is built from TRBV7-9 and TRBJ1-3; possible D gene TRBD1, 5 bases. CDR1 and CDR2 from the germline V gene are SEHNR and FQNEAQ (reference sequence). With 3 bases removed from V and 1 base from J, the gap between germline ends came to 16 bases. The CDR3 has 17 residues. The CDR3 nucleotides are TGTGCCAGCAGCTTTTCGGGGGGTTTTGAATCTGGAAACACCATATATTTT. It encodes CASSFSGGFESGNTIYF.

The chain links TRBV10-2 to TRBJ2-7, with 8 bases that match TRBD2. This CDR3 region has 14 residues. Germline V gene sequence: CDR1 WSHSY, CDR2 SAAADI. The V gene end was trimmed by 2 bases and the J gene end by 1 base; junction bases not matched to a gene: 1. The CDR3 sequence is CASSETSGSYEQYF. The CDR3 coding sequence is TGCGCCAGCAGTGAGACTAGCGGTTCCTACGAGCAGTACTTC.

This chain connects TRBV2 to TRBJ1-4; D uncertain. Trimming removed 5 bases from V and 6 bases from J, with 16 bases in between. Germline V gives CDR1 SNHLY, CDR2 FYNNEI. The CDR3 runs 15 residues. The CDR3 nucleotides read TGTGCCAGCAGTCCTAAGTACAGATTAGATGAAAAACTGTTTTTT. This translates into CASSPKYRLDEKLFF.

The rearrangement joins TRBV10-3 to TRBJ2-7; 11 bases match TRBD2. Germline CDR1 reads ENHRY; CDR2 reads SYGVKD. Trimming took 10 bases from V and 2 from J; bases not matched to a gene: 4. The CDR3 runs to 13 residues. The chain's CDR3 is CATATSGAYEQYF. The CDR3 DNA follows: TGTGCCACTGCGACTAGCGGGGCCTACGAGCAGTACTTC.

The genes are TRBV7-8 and TRBJ1-5, with TRBD1 identical over 7 bases. The CDR3 totals 20 residues. The germline V gene has CDR1 SGHVS and CDR2 FQNEAQ. J was trimmed by 0 bases and V by 5 bases; bases with no gene match: 19. The CDR3 region has the DNA TGTGCCAGCAGCCTCTATACCCTTGGACAGGCGATTAATAGCAATCAGCCCCAGCATTTT. Protein sequence: CASSLYTLGQAINSNQPQHF.

This chain uses TRBV2 with TRBJ1-1; TRBD1 matches at 12 bases. In germline, CDR1 is SNHLY, CDR2 FYNNEI. CDR3 size: 15 residues. V shed 7 bases and J 6 bases; nucleotides not matched to a gene: 9. CDR3 residues: CASIGTGGAGPEAFF. CDR3 in DNA: TGTGCCAGCATCGGGACAGGGGGCGCCGGACCTGAAGCTTTCTTT.

CDR3 sequence: CASSYAAGGDTQYF. The DNA of the CDR3 is TGTGCCAGCAGTTACGCGGCAGGCGGAGATACGCAGTATTTT. The chain combines TRBV6-5 with TRBJ2-3, with no clear D. The V end lost 2 bases, the J end lost 5 bases, and 11 bases lay between the germline ends. Germline-derived CDR1 and CDR2 are MNHEY and SVGAGI. CDR3 size: 14 residues.

The chain joins TRBV28 to TRBJ1-6; no definite D call. Deletions cut 4 bases from V and 0 bases from J, with 16 bases between. The CDR3 contains 18 residues. Germline values: CDR1 MDHEN, CDR2 SYDVKM. The CDR3 sequence: CASSWTTTMSSYNSPLHF. CDR3 in DNA: TGTGCCAGCAGTTGGACTACCACTATGAGCTCCTATAATTCACCCCTCCACTTT.

The chain links TRBV7-9 to TRBJ2-7, with a possible D match to TRBD1 (5 bases). This CDR3 contains 17 residues. Looked up from germline, CDR1 is SEHNR and CDR2 is FQNEAQ (reference sequence). Trimming shortened V by 5 bases and J by 2 bases, and 22 bases separated the two germline ends. CDR3 sequence: CASSPPVGHTFPYEQYF. In DNA, the CDR3 is TGTGCCAGCAGCCCCCCGGTTGGACACACCTTTCCCTACGAGCAGTACTTC.

This chain links TRBV7-9 with TRBJ2-7; tentative D call: TRBD1 (6 bases). The V gene's germline CDR1 is SEHNR and CDR2 FQNEAQ (reference sequence). V lost 5 bases to trimming and J lost 5 bases, with 19 bases between them. The CDR3 extends over 15 amino acids. CDR3 in amino acids: CASSPGHGVFHEQYF. DNA of the CDR3: TGTGCCAGCAGCCCGGGACATGGGGTCTTCCACGAGCAGTACTTC. The full variable domain, rest sourced from reference TRBV7-9 and TRBJ2-7, is DTGVSQNPRHKITKRGQNVTFRCDPISEHNRLYWYRQTLGQGPEFLTYFQNEAQLEKSRLLSDRFSAERPKGSFSTLEIQRTEQGDSAMYLCASSPGHGVFHEQYFGPGTRLTVT.

The V gene is TRBV10-3, the J gene TRBJ2-3; 12 bases are shared with TRBD2. The CDR3 has 14 residues. Germline values: CDR1 ENHRY, CDR2 SYGVKD. V shed 10 bases and J 4 bases; nucleotides not matched to a gene: 6. The CDR3, as DNA: TGTGCCACAGCTAGCGGGGGGGCCCCAGATACGCAGTATTTT. This codes for CATASGGAPDTQYF.